This T cell receptor beta chain was observed in a study of CD8 T cells in Susac syndrome. CD8+ and CD4+ T cells from blood underwent TCR beta sequencing. The controls, all healthy donors, were matched for age and sex. TEMRA cells were enriched by FACS, and CD4+ and CD8+ T cells were negatively isolated. It was with random hexamers that roughly 0.5 to 1 ug RNA was reverse transcribed. TCR beta CDR3 was amplified by immunoSEQ multiplex PCR. This amplification extended across 54 Vbeta and 13 Jbeta segments. TCRdb processed the immunoSEQ multiplex PCR reads anew with MiXCR; each CDR3 protein has one entry. The sample lists about 200,000 distinct CDR3 sequences, roughly 94% occurring once. V was shortened by 3 bases and J by 5 bases, with 10 bases between the two germline ends. This CDR3 spans 13 amino acids. The germline V gene encodes CDR1 SGHDT and CDR2 YYEEEE.

Material for sequencing was CD4+ T cells from PBMCs. V usage is TRBV5-6 and J usage is TRBJ2-3; D call uncertain. This receptor was obtained from a human donor in good health. This chain's CDR3 is CASSSGPGDTQYF. CDR3 coding DNA: TGTGCCAGCAGCTCCGGGCCAGGAGATACGCAGTATTTT.